This is a list of T cell receptor beta chains from one sample in a study of PD-1 blockade in mismatch repair-deficient tumors. This table comes from immunoSEQ multiplex PCR, and its TCRdb copy is limited to in-frame clones, with some not included. Altogether roughly 130,000 clones are present, 88% being singletons, with the ten largest covering about 12%. The source material was peripheral blood, sampled roughly 67 weeks after starting pembrolizumab. These receptors were collected from an adult with mismatch repair-deficient cancer. The CDR3 runs from the conserved cysteine through the conserved F or W. D genes are given only for firm matches. Size is omitted from some rows. Given values are once, few, many or a class for expanded clones.

NA	NA	TRBV7-9	TRBJ2-7	CASSLDAEQYF	TGTGCCAGCAGCTTAGACGCCGAGCAGTACTTC
NA	few	TRBV5-1	TRBJ2-7	CASSLEPGISYEQYF	TGCGCCAGCAGCTTGGAGCCAGGGATCTCCTACGAGCAGTACTTC
NA	once	TRBV4-1	TRBJ1-5	CASSQHNQPQHF	TGCGCCAGCAGCCAACACAATCAGCCCCAGCATTTT
NA	NA	TRBV14	TRBJ2-7	CASSLTLVGGATYEQYF	TGTGCCAGCAGCCTCACCCTTGTGGGGGGGGCTACCTACGAGCAGTACTTC
TRBD1	NA	TRBV5-1	TRBJ2-2	CASSLGGQGTGELFF	TGCGCCAGCAGCTTGGGGGGACAGGGCACCGGGGAGCTGTTTTTT
NA	NA	TRBV6-1	TRBJ1-1	CASSEAENTEAFF	TGTGCCAGCAGTGAAGCGGAGAACACTGAAGCTTTCTTT
NA	few	TRBV5-4	TRBJ1-2	CASSEGAFHGYTF	TGTGCCAGCAGCGAAGGGGCGTTCCATGGCTACACCTTC
NA	many	TRBV20-1	TRBJ2-5	CSATPVETQYF	TGCAGTGCTACCCCTGTGGAGACCCAGTACTTC
NA	NA	TRBV2	TRBJ1-5	CASSGGQYSNQPQHF	TGTGCCAGCAGTGGGGGGCAATATAGCAATCAGCCCCAGCATTTT
NA	NA	TRBV10-2	TRBJ2-7	CASKDQGESYEQYF	TGCGCCAGCAAGGACCAAGGGGAATCCTACGAGCAGTACTTC
NA	NA	TRBV6-1	TRBJ2-7	CASSVRAGVYEQYF	TGTGCCAGCAGTGTACGCGCAGGGGTCTACGAGCAGTACTTC
NA	NA	TRBV7-6	TRBJ2-2	CASSTQGPNTGELFF	TGTGCCAGCAGCACCCAGGGCCCGAACACCGGGGAGCTGTTTTTT
TRBD1	NA	TRBV10-3	TRBJ2-7	CASRQGNRDEQYF	TGTGCCTCCAGACAGGGGAACCGGGACGAGCAGTACTTC
NA	NA	TRBV6-1	TRBJ2-7	CASSYEAEQYF	TGTGCCAGCAGTTACGAGGCCGAGCAGTACTTC
NA	NA	TRBV28	TRBJ1-3	CASSRTLGGGGNTIYF	TGTGCCAGCAGCCGAACCCTGGGGGGGGGAGGAAACACCATATATTTT
NA	NA	TRBV4-3	TRBJ2-7	CASSQGQGGFYEQYF	TGCGCCAGCAGCCAAGGCCAGGGGGGATTCTACGAGCAGTACTTC
TRBD1	NA	TRBV7-2	TRBJ1-3	CASSLGTGYGNTIYF	TGTGCCAGCAGCTTAGGGACAGGGTACGGAAACACCATATATTTT
TRBD1	NA	TRBV7-6	TRBJ1-4	CASSLVGQNEKLFF	TGTGCCAGCAGCTTAGTGGGACAGAATGAAAAACTGTTTTTT